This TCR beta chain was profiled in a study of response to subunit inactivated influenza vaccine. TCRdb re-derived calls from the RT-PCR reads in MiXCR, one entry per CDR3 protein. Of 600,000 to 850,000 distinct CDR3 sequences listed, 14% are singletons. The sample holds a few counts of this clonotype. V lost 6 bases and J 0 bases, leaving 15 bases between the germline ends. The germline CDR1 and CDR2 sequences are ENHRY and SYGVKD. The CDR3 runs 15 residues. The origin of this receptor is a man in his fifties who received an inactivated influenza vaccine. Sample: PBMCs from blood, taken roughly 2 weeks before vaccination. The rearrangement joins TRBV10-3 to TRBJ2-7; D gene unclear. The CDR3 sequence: CAISSTTRSSYEQYF. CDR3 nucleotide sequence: TGTGCCATCAGCTCCACTACCCGAAGCTCCTACGAGCAGTACTTC.